One sample yielded the 8 T cell receptor beta chains listed below, sequenced in a study of blood T cell repertoires in COVID-19. Only in-frame clones appear in the TCRdb table, and some are missing; sequencing was by immunoSEQ multiplex PCR. Of about 440,000 clones listed, nearly 90% were seen once; the top ten hold over 1.5%. Sequencing used PBMCs or T cells enriched from blood (not recorded which). These TCRs come from a woman between 18 and 30 years old with acute COVID-19.

This clone was recorded only once. This rearrangement joins TRBV19 to TRBJ1-5; weak D call: TRBD1 (6 bases). The germline V and J ends were trimmed by 3 bases and 4 bases, with 7 bases remaining between them. CDR1 is LNHDA and CDR2 is SQIVND in the germline V gene (reference sequence). The CDR3 contains 13 residues. For the CDR3, the DNA is TGTGCCAGTAGTATGGACAGTAATCAGCCCCAGCATTTT. It encodes CASSMDSNQPQHF.

The V call is TRBV3-1 (or the pseudogene TRBV3-2), the J call TRBJ1-6; 9 bases line up with TRBD1. After removal of 6 bases from V and 3 bases from J, the junction contained 6 bases not matched to a gene. The CDR3 has 16 residues. Germline CDR1 reads LGHDT; CDR2 reads YNNKEL (reference sequence). CDR3 nucleotides: TGTGCCAGCAGTTCGGGGACAGGGAACTATAATTCACCCCTCCACTTT. This encodes CASSSGTGNYNSPLHF.

V usage is TRBV7-9 and J usage is TRBJ2-5; TRBD2 matches at 9 bases. This CDR3 is 16 amino acids long. J lost 5 bases, V lost 6 bases, and 13 bases had no gene match. Germline V gene data show CDR1 as SEHNR and CDR2 as FQNEAQ (reference sequence). The CDR3 loop is CASRYTGTSSGETQYF. The CDR3 DNA reads as TGTGCCAGCAGATATACCGGGACTAGCTCCGGGGAGACCCAGTACTTC.

The chain has TRBV9 and TRBJ1-2; D possibly corresponds to TRBD1 (6 bases). The germline V gene encodes CDR1 SGDLS and CDR2 YYNGEE. The CDR3 has 17 amino acids. Trimming removed 0 bases from V and 0 bases from J, with 15 bases in between. CDR3: CASSVAGPGHPNYGYTF. In DNA, the CDR3 is TGTGCCAGCAGCGTAGCTGGACCGGGACACCCTAACTATGGCTACACCTTC.

The chain uses TRBV14 and TRBJ1-2; D is ambiguous. This CDR3 is 15 amino acids long. Germline V gene lookup returns CDR1 SGHDN and CDR2 FVKESK. V lost 0 bases, J lost 2 bases, and 10 bases lay in between. CDR3 in amino acids: CASSQDSVTNYGYTF. The CDR3 nucleotides read TGTGCCAGCAGCCAAGATTCGGTTACCAACTATGGCTACACCTTC.

This rearrangement joins TRBV7-2 to TRBJ1-1; tentative D call: TRBD1 (5 bases). The V gene's germline CDR1 is SGHTA and CDR2 FQGNSA. The CDR3 contains 15 residues. V was trimmed by 0 bases and J by 1 base, leaving 9 bases between them. CDR3 in amino acids: CASSLALTGNTEAFF. In nucleotides, the CDR3 is TGTGCCAGCAGCTTAGCTCTCACAGGGAACACTGAAGCTTTCTTT.

This chain joins TRBV19 and TRBJ2-1, with 9 bases aligning to TRBD1. Looked up from germline, CDR1 is LNHDA and CDR2 is SQIVND (reference sequence). The CDR3 runs 13 residues. J gave up 8 bases and V 3 bases, and 2 bases lay outside the gene matches. CDR3 bases: TGTGCCAGTAGTATCGACAGGGGGGATGAGCAGTTCTTC. Translating gives CASSIDRGDEQFF. Looking up the rest from reference TRBV19 and TRBJ2-1 gives the full variable domain: DGGITQSPKYLFRKEGQNVTLSCEQNLNHDAMYWYRQDPGQGLRLIYYSQIVNDFQKGDIAEGYSVSREKKESFPLTVTSAQKNPTAFYLCASSIDRGDEQFFGPGTRLTVL.

The CDR3 sequence: CSASRLAQSTTDTQYF. CDR3 nucleotides: TGCAGTGCTAGTCGCTTAGCGCAATCAACCACAGATACGCAGTATTTT. The chain links TRBV20-1 to TRBJ2-3; tentative D call: TRBD2 (5 bases). V lost 3 bases to trimming and J lost 2 bases, with 18 bases between them. The CDR3 has 16 residues. Germline V gene lookup returns CDR1 DFQATT and CDR2 SNEGSKA (reference sequence).